Shown below are 15 T cell receptor beta chains from a single sample sequenced in a study of T cells in Graves' hyperthyroidism and ophthalmopathy. What was amplified from RNA transcripts were TCR beta CDR3 regions. The TCR CDR3 was amplified in a first-round RT-PCR using the HTBI primer set. Using its own MiXCR run on the multiplex PCR reads, TCRdb lists one record per CDR3 protein. The table shows under 350,000 distinct CDR3 sequences, with more than 10% occurring only once. Sample: blood. Receptors originate from a woman aged 30 to 39 with Graves' hyperthyroidism that later progressed to Graves' ophthalmopathy.

This chain uses TRBV3-1 with TRBJ1-1; tentative D call: TRBD1 (5 bases). The CDR3 is made up of 14 amino acids. V lost 3 bases and J 6 bases, leaving 14 bases between the germline ends. The germline CDR1 and CDR2 sequences are LGHDT and YNNKEL (reference sequence). The CDR3 nucleotides are TGTGCCAGCAGCCAGTCCGGGACTGGAGCTGAAGCTTTCTTT. This gives the protein CASSQSGTGAEAFF.

This clonotype was seen at least ten times. The V gene is TRBV20-1, the J gene TRBJ2-3; 7 positions match TRBD2. From germline, CDR1 is DFQATT and CDR2 SNEGSKA (reference sequence). After removal of 0 bases from V and 5 bases from J, the junction contained 8 bases not matched to a gene. CDR3 length: 15 residues. CDR3 residues: CSARDRREGRDTQYF. CDR3 nucleotide sequence: TGCAGTGCTAGAGATCGGAGGGAGGGGCGAGATACGCAGTATTTT.

This clonotype was detected many times. The chain employs TRBV6-1 and TRBJ2-5, with D unresolved. From germline, CDR1 is MNHNS and CDR2 SASEGT. This CDR3 is 15 amino acids long. Trimming removed 5 bases at V and 5 bases at J, with 18 bases between. The CDR3 is CASSPNPGSSETQYF. The CDR3 coding sequence is TGTGCCAGCAGTCCTAACCCAGGATCGTCGGAGACCCAGTACTTC.

The sample holds many counts of this clonotype. The J gene is TRBJ2-7, the V gene TRBV28; TRBD2 might be the D (5 bases). This CDR3 has 17 residues. Trimming removed 6 bases from V and 0 bases from J, with 21 bases in between. Germline V CDR1 and CDR2: MDHEN, SYDVKM. The CDR3 nucleotides are TGTGCCAGCAGGAAAAATTTGGCGGGCCTAAGCTCCTACGAGCAGTACTTC. This gives the protein CASRKNLAGLSSYEQYF.

This clonotype was counted ten times or more. V is TRBV27 and J is TRBJ1-6; D remains ambiguous. This CDR3 region has 15 residues. The V and J ends lost 5 bases and 8 bases respectively, with 16 bases between them. Germline CDR1 is MNHEY and CDR2 is SMNVEV (reference sequence). DNA of the CDR3: TGTGCCAGCAGTGTGCTCCGGGCCATGGATTCACCCCTCCACTTT. Translating gives CASSVLRAMDSPLHF.

This sequence joins TRBV20-1 and TRBJ2-1; either TRBD1 or TRBD2 may fit D (5 bases each). V shed 5 bases and J shed 6 bases, with 11 bases lying between them. The germline V gene encodes CDR1 DFQATT and CDR2 SNEGSKA (reference sequence). This CDR3 region has 12 residues. The CDR3 sequence: CSAPGPLNEQFF. The CDR3 DNA sequence: TGCAGTGCTCCGGGACCTCTCAATGAGCAGTTCTTC.

The table lists this clonotype with many counts. This chain joins TRBV7-2 and TRBJ1-1; no clear D gene. The germline gives CDR1 SGHTA, CDR2 FQGNSA. CDR3 length: 13 residues. V was clipped by 5 bases and J by 1 base, with 8 bases between them. The CDR3: CASSRRGNTEAFF. The CDR3 DNA sequence: TGTGCCAGCAGCCGAAGAGGGAACACTGAAGCTTTCTTT.

The genes are TRBV13 and TRBJ2-2, with 8 bases that match TRBD1. V dropped 2 bases and J dropped 8; count of bases not matched to a gene: 7. Germline V gives CDR1 PRHDT, CDR2 FYEKMQ (reference sequence). This CDR3 is built from 15 residues. The CDR3 DNA is TGTGCCAGCAGCTTACGACAGGGGATTGAGGGGGAGCTGTTTTTT. Its protein is CASSLRQGIEGELFF.

This clonotype was counted between two and nine times. This chain connects TRBV27 to TRBJ2-1; 8 bases are a match to TRBD2. V was pared by 1 base and J by 3 bases, with 5 bases of the junction left unmatched. Germline V gives CDR1 MNHEY, CDR2 SMNVEV (reference sequence). The CDR3 has 16 amino acids. CDR3 protein: CASSLFIAGYYNEQFF. As DNA, the CDR3 is TGTGCCAGCAGTTTATTTATAGCGGGGTACTACAATGAGCAGTTCTTC.

This clonotype was seen more than once but under ten times. J is TRBJ2-5 and V is TRBV7-9; TRBD2 matches at 8 bases. J gave up 2 bases and V 1 base, and 6 bases lay outside the gene matches. This CDR3 has 16 residues. Germline loops: CDR1 SEHNR, CDR2 FQNEAQ (reference sequence). CDR3 protein: CASSLVGGGTQETQYF. DNA for the CDR3: TGTGCCAGCAGCTTAGTCGGGGGGGGGACTCAAGAGACCCAGTACTTC.

This clonotype was seen repeatedly, ten times or more. V gene TRBV27 combines with J gene TRBJ1-1, with a tentative D call TRBD1 (6 bases). Germline V CDR1 and CDR2: MNHEY, SMNVEV (reference sequence). The ends were cut back, 2 bases at V and 4 bases at J, with 11 bases in the middle. This CDR3 is 14 amino acids long. The CDR3 DNA reads as TGTGCCAGCAGTTTACTTGGCAGGGGCACTGAAGCTTTCTTT. As protein: CASSLLGRGTEAFF.

This clonotype was seen many times. The gene calls are TRBV5-6 and TRBJ1-5, with 7 bases fitting TRBD1. Per the germline V gene, CDR1 is SGHDT and CDR2 is YYEEEE. CDR3 length: 15 residues. V dropped 4 bases and J dropped 6; count of bases not matched to a gene: 10. DNA for the CDR3: TGTGCCAGCAGCCGCTACGACAGGGAAAGTCAGCCCCAGCATTTT. It translates to CASSRYDRESQPQHF.

This clonotype was observed many times. V gene TRBV2 combines with J gene TRBJ1-1; D remains unclear. The length of the CDR3 is 13 residues. Deletions cut 8 bases from V and 0 bases from J, with 10 bases between. The germline V gene has CDR1 SNHLY and CDR2 FYNNEI. The CDR3 nucleotides are TGTGCCAGCTCTGCGGAGATGAACACTGAAGCTTTCTTT. It yields the protein CASSAEMNTEAFF. Combining the CDR3 with reference TRBV2 and TRBJ1-1 gives the whole variable domain EPEVTQTPSHQVTQMGQEVILRCVPISNHLYFYWYRQILGQKVEFLVSFYNNEISEKSEIFDDQFSVERPDGSNFTLKIRSTKLEDSAMYFCASSAEMNTEAFFGQGTRLTVV.

The chain employs TRBV24-1 and TRBJ2-3; D possibly uses TRBD1 or TRBD2 (5 bases each). The V and J ends lost 7 bases and 7 bases respectively, with 20 bases between them. The CDR3 has 15 residues. Per germline, CDR1 KGHDR and CDR2 SFDVKD. This CDR3 is CATRRGHGIRNTQYF. In DNA, the CDR3 is TGTGCCACCAGGAGGGGCCATGGAATCAGGAATACGCAGTATTTT.

Notes on this clonotype: A junction end diverges from the germline sequence, so it may reflect a read error. The chain is built from TRBV4-2 and TRBJ2-3; a possible D gene is TRBD2 (6 bases). Germline values: CDR1 LGHNA, CDR2 YNFKEQ. The CDR3 sequence is 16 residues long. The CDR3 DNA is TGCGCCAGCAGCCAAAAGCTTAGCGGTGGCACAGATACGCAGTATTTT. Amino acids: CASSQKLSGGTDTQYF.